One and the same sample provided the 7 T cell receptor beta chains below, sequenced in a study of shared clonotypes between healthy human individuals. Using immunoSEQ multiplex PCR, the repertoire was profiled, and TCRdb retains in-frame clones only, with some absent. The data hold 2 million to 2.5 million clones, with less than 95% observed a single time. The source material was naive CD4+ T cells from PBMCs. The sample's subset: CD45RA+ positively selected. These receptors came from a man between 18 and 29 years old in good health. Some clones in this sample may be carry-over from other donors' samples.

The chain employs TRBV6-1 and TRBJ2-1; D ambiguous. The CDR3 length is 15 residues. The germline V gene encodes CDR1 MNHNS and CDR2 SASEGT. With 6 bases removed from V and 2 bases from J, the gap between germline ends came to 14 bases. DNA for the CDR3: TGTGCCAGCAGAAGAGGATCAGATCCCTACAATGAGCAGTTCTTC. Encoded protein: CASRRGSDPYNEQFF.

As regards this clone: Other DNA sequences from this sample encode an identical CDR3 as well. CDR3 amino acids: CASSRQGNQPQHF. In DNA, the CDR3 is TGTGCCAGCAGTCGACAGGGGAATCAGCCCCAGCATTTT. The rearrangement joins TRBV6-6 to TRBJ1-5, with 8 bases matching TRBD1. This CDR3 contains 13 residues. Germline V gene sequence: CDR1 MNHNY, CDR2 SVGAGI (reference sequence). V dropped 5 bases and J dropped 4; count of bases not matched to a gene: 1.

The chain is built from TRBV27 and TRBJ2-5, with 7 bases matching TRBD1. The germline V gene has CDR1 MNHEY and CDR2 SMNVEV (reference sequence). V shed 3 bases and J 5 bases; nucleotides not matched to a gene: 6. This CDR3 contains 14 residues. CDR3 DNA: TGTGCCAGCAGTTTCGACAGGGCAGGGGAGACCCAGTACTTC. Its translation: CASSFDRAGETQYF.

This clone has just one count. This rearrangement joins TRBV15 to TRBJ2-4; TRBD2 is a possible D gene (6 bases). This CDR3 region has 15 residues. V shed 9 bases and J shed 3 bases, with 18 bases lying between them. Germline CDR1 reads LNHNV; CDR2 reads YYDKDF (reference sequence). The CDR3 protein is CATEPSGEGKNIQYF. The CDR3 nucleotides read TGTGCCACGGAGCCTTCGGGAGAGGGCAAAAACATTCAGTACTTC.

The gene calls are TRBV4-3 and TRBJ1-1, with 7 bases fitting TRBD1. With V trimmed by 4 bases and J by 0 bases, 11 bases remained unmatched. The CDR3 loop spans 17 amino acids. Germline CDR1 and CDR2: LGHNA and YSLEER. In DNA, the CDR3 is TGCGCCAGCAGCCTTCTTTGGGACAGCCTCATGAACACTGAAGCTTTCTTT. This sequence encodes CASSLLWDSLMNTEAFF.

This chain links TRBV19 with TRBJ2-1, with 13 nucleotides matching TRBD2. Germline V gene data show CDR1 as LNHDA and CDR2 as SQIVND (reference sequence). This CDR3 comprises 16 residues. The junction had 8 bases not matched to a gene; V was cut back by 7 bases and J by 5 bases. Here the CDR3 DNA reads TGTGCCAGTAAGGGACTAGCGGGAAAGAGGGACAATGAGCAGTTCTTC. This encodes CASKGLAGKRDNEQFF. Based on the CDR3 plus reference TRBV19 and TRBJ2-1, the full variable domain is DGGITQSPKYLFRKEGQNVTLSCEQNLNHDAMYWYRQDPGQGLRLIYYSQIVNDFQKGDIAEGYSVSREKKESFPLTVTSAQKNPTAFYLCASKGLAGKRDNEQFFGPGTRLTVL.

On this clone itself: In the same sample, other DNA sequences code for this CDR3. The chain has TRBV7-2 and TRBJ1-3; D remains unclear. The ends were cut back, 6 bases at V and 0 bases at J, with 9 bases in the middle. This CDR3 spans 14 amino acids. Germline V gives CDR1 SGHTA, CDR2 FQGNSA. CDR3 region: CASSPGGSGNTIYF. The CDR3 DNA follows: TGTGCCAGCAGTCCGGGTGGCTCTGGAAACACCATATATTTT.